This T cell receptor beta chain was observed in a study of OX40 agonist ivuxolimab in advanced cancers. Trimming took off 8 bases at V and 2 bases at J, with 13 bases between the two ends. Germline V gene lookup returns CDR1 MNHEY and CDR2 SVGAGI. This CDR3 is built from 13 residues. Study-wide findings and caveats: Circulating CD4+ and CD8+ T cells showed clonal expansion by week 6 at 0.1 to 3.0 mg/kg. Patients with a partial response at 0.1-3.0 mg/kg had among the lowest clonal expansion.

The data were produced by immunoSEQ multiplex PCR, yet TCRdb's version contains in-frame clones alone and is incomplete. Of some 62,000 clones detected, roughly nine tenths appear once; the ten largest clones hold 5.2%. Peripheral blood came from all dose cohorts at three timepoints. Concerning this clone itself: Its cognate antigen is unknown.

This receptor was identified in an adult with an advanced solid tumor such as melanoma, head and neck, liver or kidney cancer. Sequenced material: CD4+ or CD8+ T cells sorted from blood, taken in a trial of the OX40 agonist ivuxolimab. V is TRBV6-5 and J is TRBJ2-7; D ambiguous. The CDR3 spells CASGRGGAYEQYF. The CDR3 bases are TGTGCCAGCGGTCGTGGCGGAGCCTACGAGCAGTACTTC.